These 22 T cell receptor beta chains originate from one sample sequenced in a study of blood T cell repertoires in COVID-19. Method: immunoSEQ multiplex PCR; TCRdb's copy keeps in-frame clones and lacks some. This repertoire shows under 200,000 clones, over 75% found once; its top ten account for 6% to 7.5%. Sequencing was performed on PBMCs or T cells enriched from blood (not recorded which). These receptors were taken from a woman aged 50 to 60 who had recovered from COVID-19.

The V call is TRBV5-6, the J call TRBJ2-7, with 7 positions matching TRBD2. V was pared by 3 bases and J by 5 bases, with 11 bases of the junction left unmatched. This CDR3 has 15 amino acids. Germline V gene lookup returns CDR1 SGHDT and CDR2 YYEEEE. CDR3: CASSWQGGVKNEQYF. The CDR3, as DNA: TGTGCCAGCAGCTGGCAGGGAGGGGTGAAAAACGAGCAGTACTTC.

The chain uses TRBV5-4 and TRBJ2-7, with D possibly matching TRBD2 (7 bases). The CDR3 is 16 residues long. V was pared by 1 base and J by 4 bases, with 18 bases between. Germline CDR1 reads SGHNT; CDR2 reads YYREEE (reference sequence). The DNA for the CDR3 is TGTGCCAGCAGCTTGTCAGGGGCGGGAGTGGGATACGAGCAGTACTTC. Its translation is CASSLSGAGVGYEQYF.

This chain connects TRBV3-1 (or the pseudogene TRBV3-2) to TRBJ2-7, with 8 bases fitting TRBD2. CDR1 LGHDT and CDR2 YNNKEL come from the germline V gene (reference sequence). The CDR3 runs to 15 residues. V trimming: 4 bases; J trimming: 0 bases; junction bases outside the gene matches: 5. The CDR3 loop reads CASSRISGSSYEQYF. The CDR3 nucleotides read TGTGCCAGCAGCCGAATCAGCGGGAGCTCCTACGAGCAGTACTTC.

CDR3 DNA sequence: TGCGCCAGCAGCCCAGGAACAGGGGAGCTGTTTTTT. It is translated as CASSPGTGELFF. The rearrangement uses TRBV5-1 and TRBJ2-2; D unresolved. V lost 4 bases, J lost 8 bases, and 9 bases lay in between. The CDR3 length is 12 residues. CDR1 and CDR2 from the germline V gene are SGHRS and YFSETQ.

The chain combines TRBV6-5 with TRBJ1-2, with TRBD1 identical over 7 bases. The germline V gene encodes CDR1 MNHEY and CDR2 SVGAGI. CDR3 length: 13 amino acids. Trimming at V came to 2 bases and at J to 5 bases, leaving 2 bases not matched to a gene. The CDR3 nucleotides read TGTGCCAGCAGTTACCGGGACAGATATGGCTACACCTTC. Its protein is CASSYRDRYGYTF.

This clone was counted a single time. V gene TRBV28 combines with J gene TRBJ2-2; no firm D call. V lost 6 bases and J 0 bases, leaving 8 bases between the germline ends. Germline CDR1 reads MDHEN; CDR2 reads SYDVKM. The CDR3 is made up of 14 amino acids. CDR3 sequence (DNA): TGTGCCAGCAGCAGGTCCCCGAACACCGGGGAGCTGTTTTTT. Translation gives CASSRSPNTGELFF.

This chain connects TRBV7-9 to TRBJ2-7; 9 bases are shared with TRBD1. CDR3 length: 16 residues. The V gene's germline CDR1 is SEHNR and CDR2 FQNEAQ (reference sequence). V lost 4 bases to trimming and J lost 1 base; unmatched junction nucleotides: 8. The CDR3 region is CASSSTGTGYSYEQYF. CDR3 in DNA: TGTGCCAGCAGCTCAACCGGGACAGGGTATTCCTACGAGCAGTACTTC.

The CDR3 DNA reads TGTGCCAGCTCACCACCTCAGGGGTTGTATGGCTACACCTTC. Protein sequence: CASSPPQGLYGYTF. The V gene is TRBV18, the J gene TRBJ1-2; D may be TRBD1 (6 bases). CDR1 and CDR2 from the germline V gene are KGHSH and LQKENI. The ends were cut back, 0 bases at V and 5 bases at J, with 10 bases in the middle. The CDR3 sequence is 14 residues long.

This sequence joins TRBV7-9 and TRBJ1-4, with a weak D call TRBD1 (5 bases). V was trimmed by 1 base and J by 3 bases, leaving 6 bases between them. CDR3 size: 14 residues. Germline CDR1 is SEHNR and CDR2 is FQNEAQ (reference sequence). The CDR3: CASSLEQANEKLFF. The CDR3 nucleotides are TGTGCCAGCAGCTTAGAACAGGCTAATGAAAAACTGTTTTTT.

The chain uses TRBV7-2 and TRBJ2-2; 8 bases agree with TRBD2. V was clipped by 5 bases and J by 4 bases; unmatched bases: 6. Germline CDR1 is SGHTA and CDR2 is FQGNSA. The CDR3 has 15 amino acids. This CDR3 is CASSPGLGGTGELFF. DNA for the CDR3: TGTGCCAGCAGCCCGGGACTAGGAGGCACCGGGGAGCTGTTTTTT. Filled out from reference TRBV7-2 and TRBJ2-2, the complete variable domain reads GAGVSQSPSNKVTEKGKDVELRCDPISGHTALYWYRQSLGQGLEFLIYFQGNSAPDKSGLPSDRFSAERTGGSVSTLTIQRTQQEDSAVYLCASSPGLGGTGELFFGEGSRLTVL.

The chain recombines TRBV19 with TRBJ1-4; D not certain. Deletions cut 3 bases from V and 0 bases from J, with 8 bases between. Germline CDR1 is LNHDA and CDR2 is SQIVND (reference sequence). The CDR3 runs 15 residues. CDR3 residues: CASSISVATNEKLFF. Written as DNA, the CDR3 is TGTGCCAGTAGTATCAGCGTCGCAACTAATGAAAAACTGTTTTTT.

The J gene is TRBJ2-1, the V gene TRBV24-1, with D unresolved. Trimming removed 2 bases at V and 6 bases at J, with 7 bases between. Germline values: CDR1 KGHDR, CDR2 SFDVKD. CDR3 size: 13 residues. The CDR3 nucleotides read TGTGCCACCAGTGATTCAAGCGTCAATGAGCAGTTCTTC. Encoded protein: CATSDSSVNEQFF.

Points on this clone: The same CDR3 is also encoded by other DNA sequences in this sample. The gene calls are TRBV18 and TRBJ1-2; TRBD1 is a possible D gene (5 bases). V was pared by 6 bases and J by 4 bases, with 9 bases between. The CDR3 is 12 amino acids. Germline loops: CDR1 KGHSH, CDR2 LQKENI. CDR3 sequence: CASSRDSYGYTF. In DNA, the CDR3 is TGTGCCAGCTCCCGTGACAGCTATGGCTACACCTTC.

The V gene is TRBV7-9, the J gene TRBJ2-1; TRBD1 matches at 10 bases. Trimming removed 1 base from V and 6 bases from J; junction bases left unmatched: 6. In germline, CDR1 is SEHNR, CDR2 FQNEAQ (reference sequence). CDR3 size: 16 residues. The CDR3 bases are TGTGCCAGCAGCTTAGTTGGGACAGGGGTTGGCAATGAGCAGTTCTTC. It translates to CASSLVGTGVGNEQFF.

V and J are TRBV28 and TRBJ2-7, with D uncertain. CDR1 and CDR2 from the germline V gene are MDHEN and SYDVKM. CDR3 length: 13 residues. V was cut by 2 bases and J by 0 bases, with 5 bases left in between. CDR3 nucleotide sequence: TGTGCCAGCAGTTTAGCGTACTCCTACGAGCAGTACTTC. This translates into CASSLAYSYEQYF.

The chain links TRBV3-1 (or the pseudogene TRBV3-2) to TRBJ2-5; a possible D gene is TRBD2 (5 bases). V lost 4 bases and J 2 bases, leaving 5 bases between the germline ends. Per the germline V gene, CDR1 is LGHDT and CDR2 is YNNKEL (reference sequence). This CDR3 is built from 12 residues. This chain's CDR3 is CASSRLQETQYF. The CDR3 DNA is TGTGCCAGCAGCCGACTACAAGAGACCCAGTACTTC.

Of note for this clone: Sequence at one end of the junction differs from germline and may be a read error. This chain links TRBV28 with TRBJ2-1; 10 bases align to TRBD1. Germline CDR1 is MDHEN and CDR2 is SYDVKM. The CDR3 sequence is 18 residues long. CDR3 loop: CASSFRGDRGLLADYRVF. Here the CDR3 DNA reads TGTGCCAGCAGTTTCAGGGGGGACAGGGGCCTACTAGCGGATTACAGGGTCTTC.

The rearrangement uses TRBV11-2 and TRBJ1-1, with 9 positions matching TRBD1. Germline assignment: CDR1 SGHAT and CDR2 FQNNGV. The CDR3 contains 15 residues. The J segment lost 4 bases and the V segment lost 4 bases, leaving 7 bases of the junction unmatched. The CDR3 nucleotides read TGTGCCAGCAGCTCCCTAAACAGGGGGCTCACTGAAGCTTTCTTT. Translation gives CASSSLNRGLTEAFF.

The chain is built from TRBV18 and TRBJ1-5, with D uncertain. The CDR3 is 12 amino acids. The V and J ends lost 6 bases and 0 bases respectively, with 3 bases between them. CDR1 is KGHSH, CDR2 LQKENI, per germline. The CDR3 is CASSFSNQPQHF. DNA of the CDR3: TGTGCCAGCTCCTTTAGCAATCAGCCCCAGCATTTT.

This rearrangement joins TRBV12-5 to TRBJ2-3; D perhaps matches TRBD1 (6 bases). Germline V gene data show CDR1 as LGHNT and CDR2 as FRNRAP. The CDR3 is 13 amino acids. V dropped 6 bases and J dropped 5 bases, with 12 bases sitting between them. DNA of the CDR3: TGTGCTAGTGGGCGACGAGGGGGAGATACGCAGTATTTT. As protein: CASGRRGGDTQYF.

CDR3 in amino acids: CAWSDRPGTPLHF. The CDR3 DNA reads as TGTGCCTGGAGTGATCGTCCGGGGACACCCCTCCACTTT. This chain uses TRBV30 with TRBJ1-6; no clear D. This CDR3 is 13 amino acids long. CDR1 is GTSNPN, CDR2 SVGIG, per germline (reference sequence). With 1 base removed from V and 11 bases from J, the gap between germline ends came to 12 bases.

The V and J genes are TRBV11-2 and TRBJ1-2; no firm D call. Per germline, CDR1 SGHAT and CDR2 FQNNGV. The V gene lost 0 bases and the J gene lost 6 bases, with 8 bases spanning the gap. The CDR3 runs to 13 residues. CDR3 nucleotides: TGTGCCAGCAGCTTAGATGCGAGCAATGGCTACACCTTC. Residues: CASSLDASNGYTF.